A selection of T cell receptor beta chains follows, all from one sample in a study of blood T cell repertoires in COVID-19. The protocol was immunoSEQ multiplex PCR, while the TCRdb copy is restricted to in-frame clones and leaves out a portion. The data hold 130,000 or so clones, with roughly 84% observed a single time. The material sequenced was peripheral blood. The receptors come from a man between 60 and 70 years old with acute or convalescent COVID-19. Both conserved end residues are part of each CDR3. A D gene is named only where the DNA matches it firmly. Not every row has a clone size; where given, it reads once, few, many or a size class.

TRBV10-3	TRBJ2-1	.	once	CAIGSWAGLRQFF	TGTGCCATCGGTAGTTGGGCAGGCTTAAGACAGTTCTTC
TRBV29-1	TRBJ2-3	TRBD1	.	CSVRDSLAYF	TGCAGCGTCCGGGACAGCCTCGCCTATTTT
TRBV7-3	TRBJ2-1	TRBD2	many	CASSRSGRIKNNEQFF	TGTGCCAGCAGCCGTAGCGGGAGAATTAAAAACAATGAGCAGTTCTTC
TRBV11-2	TRBJ2-3	TRBD2	.	CASSSGLAGGRTDTQYF	TGTGCCAGCAGCTCTGGCCTAGCGGGGGGCCGGACAGATACGCAGTATTTT
TRBV5-1	TRBJ1-3	TRBD1	.	CASSAETPGGRDTIYF	TGCGCCAGCAGCGCAGAAACCCCAGGGGGAAGGGACACCATATATTTT
TRBV7-9	TRBJ1-1	TRBD1	.	CASSPEQGSTEAFF	TGTGCCAGCAGCCCTGAACAGGGGAGCACTGAAGCTTTCTTT
TRBV7-3	TRBJ2-3	TRBD2	.	CASSLAGGSTDTQYF	TGTGCCAGCAGCTTAGCGGGGGGGTCGACAGATACGCAGTATTTT
TRBV10-2	TRBJ1-5	.	few	CASSLTEVSNQPQHF	TGCGCCAGCAGTCTCACTGAGGTTAGCAATCAGCCCCAGCATTTT
TRBV15	TRBJ2-1	TRBD1	.	CATSRGGTGSNEQFF	TGTGCCACCAGCAGAGGGGGGACAGGGAGCAATGAGCAGTTCTTC
TRBV27	TRBJ2-7	.	once	CASTQRAGGRGEQYF	TGTGCCAGCACTCAAAGGGCTGGGGGCCGCGGCGAGCAGTACTTC
TRBV10-3	TRBJ1-1	.	.	CAISADYAEAFF	TGTGCCATCAGTGCAGACTACGCTGAAGCTTTCTTT
TRBV10-1	TRBJ2-3	.	.	CASSPPGADTDTQYF	TGCGCCAGCAGTCCCCCAGGGGCGGACACAGATACGCAGTATTTT
TRBV7-2	TRBJ1-5	.	.	CASSLVDTQIDPQHF	TGTGCCAGCAGCTTAGTAGACACTCAGATTGATCCCCAGCATTTT
TRBV6-6	TRBJ2-5	TRBD2	.	CASSYSASGQETQYF	TGTGCCAGCAGTTACTCGGCTAGCGGGCAAGAGACCCAGTACTTC
TRBV11-2	TRBJ2-7	.	.	CASSLGSARPHEQYF	TGTGCCAGCAGCTTAGGATCGGCTAGACCCCACGAGCAGTACTTC
TRBV10-3	TRBJ2-2	.	.	CAISDLDRNTGELFF	TGTGCCATCAGTGACCTCGACAGAAACACCGGGGAGCTGTTTTTT
TRBV2	TRBJ2-5	TRBD2	.	CASSRGLAGLETQYF	TGTGCCAGCAGCCGAGGACTAGCGGGGTTAGAGACCCAGTACTTC
TRBV5-1	TRBJ2-7	.	.	CASSSQGMSSYEQYF	TGCGCCAGCAGCTCCCAGGGGATGAGCTCCTACGAGCAGTACTTC
TRBV9	TRBJ2-7	TRBD2	.	CASSVGGTRGGSYEQYF	TGTGCCAGCAGCGTAGGTGGGACTAGGGGGGGCAGCTACGAGCAGTACTTC
TRBV5-1	TRBJ2-5	TRBD1	.	CASSPGQGAETQYF	TGCGCCAGCAGCCCTGGACAGGGGGCTGAGACCCAGTACTTC
TRBV3-1/TRBV3-2	TRBJ1-2	.	once	CASSQDWGGGYTF	TGTGCCAGCAGCCAAGACTGGGGCGGAGGCTACACCTTC
TRBV14	TRBJ1-2	.	.	CASSQDQGGYGYTF	TGTGCCAGCAGCCAAGACCAGGGCGGCTATGGCTACACCTTC
TRBV28	TRBJ1-6	TRBD1	.	CASSPPTGGNSPLHF	TGTGCCAGCAGTCCCCCGACAGGGGGTAATTCACCCCTCCACTTT
TRBV19	TRBJ2-6	.	.	CASNRGVNSGANVLTF	TGTGCCAGTAATCGCGGCGTAAACTCTGGGGCCAACGTCCTGACTTTC
TRBV5-6	TRBJ2-3	TRBD2	.	CASSLTALAGEVDTQYF	TGTGCCAGCAGCTTAACAGCACTAGCGGGAGAGGTGGATACGCAGTATTTT
TRBV5-1	TRBJ2-1	.	.	CASSLEAGATTYNEQFF	TGCGCCAGCAGCTTGGAGGCAGGGGCAACTACCTACAATGAGCAGTTCTTC
TRBV12-3/TRBV12-4	TRBJ2-7	.	.	CASSSTGTKEQYF	TGTGCCAGCAGTTCGACAGGCACCAAGGAGCAGTACTTC
TRBV11-2	TRBJ1-1	TRBD1	.	CASSFRGENTEAFF	TGTGCCAGCAGCTTCAGGGGGGAGAACACTGAAGCTTTCTTT
TRBV10-1	TRBJ1-5	TRBD1	.	CASIKDRASNQPQHF	TGCGCCAGCATTAAAGACAGGGCGAGCAATCAGCCCCAGCATTTT
TRBV28	TRBJ1-1	.	few	CARTLNRVSNTEAFF	TGTGCCAGAACTCTAAACAGGGTTTCTAACACTGAAGCTTTCTTT
TRBV6-5	TRBJ2-7	.	.	CASTRRDNYEQYF	TGTGCCAGCACCCGACGGGACAACTACGAGCAGTACTTC
TRBV6-6	TRBJ2-7	TRBD2	.	CASRVSGTSYEQYF	TGTGCCAGCAGGGTGAGCGGGACCTCCTACGAGCAGTACTTC
TRBV10-2	TRBJ1-4	TRBD1	once	CASSAAGTGNEKLFF	TGCGCCAGCAGTGCTGCCGGGACAGGGAATGAAAAACTGTTTTTT
TRBV7-2	TRBJ1-1	.	.	CASSWGQNTEAFF	TGTGCCAGCAGCTGGGGACAGAACACTGAAGCTTTCTTT